This passage covers 3 T cell receptor beta chains from one sample sequenced in a study of control samples from healthy donors and cancer patients. Sequencing was performed with immunoSEQ multiplex PCR; in TCRdb, only in-frame clones are kept and a portion is missing. The sample contains some 65,000 clones, over 65% of which appear only once. Sequenced input: PBMCs. The receptors come from a woman in her 50s with lung cancer.

Ten or more counts support this clone. The chain uses TRBV7-2 and TRBJ1-2; D is uncertain. The V end was cut by 3 bases, the J end by 0 bases, with 11 bases between. The CDR3 is 15 residues long. Per germline, CDR1 SGHTA and CDR2 FQGNSA. The chain's CDR3 is CASSFISQTNYGYTF. The CDR3 nucleotides are TGTGCCAGCAGCTTTATCTCCCAAACTAACTATGGCTACACCTTC. Combining the CDR3 with reference TRBV7-2 and TRBJ1-2 gives the whole variable domain GAGVSQSPSNKVTEKGKDVELRCDPISGHTALYWYRQSLGQGLEFLIYFQGNSAPDKSGLPSDRFSAERTGGSVSTLTIQRTQQEDSAVYLCASSFISQTNYGYTFGSGTRLTVV.

This clone was observed once. This sequence joins TRBV29-1 and TRBJ2-7; TRBD2 aligns across 9 bases. Germline loops: CDR1 SQVTM, CDR2 ANQGSEA. The V gene end was trimmed by 5 bases and the J gene end by 5 bases; junction bases not matched to a gene: 4. The CDR3 contains 12 residues. In nucleotides, the CDR3 is TGCAGCGTTTCTAGCGGGGTAGACGAGCAGTACTTC. It translates to CSVSSGVDEQYF.

The chain has TRBV7-9 and TRBJ1-4; TRBD1 might be the D (6 bases). The CDR3 extends over 14 amino acids. From germline, CDR1 is SEHNR and CDR2 FQNEAQ (reference sequence). V lost 4 bases, J lost 5 bases, and 11 bases lay in between. The CDR3 bases are TGTGCCAGCAGCTCGACAGGCATAAATGAAAAACTGTTTTTT. It yields the protein CASSSTGINEKLFF.